This T cell receptor beta chain was recovered during a study of siplizumab effects on memory and regulatory T cells. Study-wide findings and caveats: Unstimulated naive T cells seemed to show more diversity than memory cells did, and they also seemed to be among the major contributors to the alloresponse. Mean Treg-derived proportions of mappable alloreactive CD4+ clones were approximately 69% for siplizumab and 25% to 30% for controls.

Assays were performed on 80,000 to 100,000 TCR templates per sample. Sequencing was performed with immunoSEQ multiplex PCR; in TCRdb, only in-frame clones are kept and a portion is missing. Seen here are 60,000 or so clones, roughly 93% observed once, and the top ten hold approximately 38%. J gave up 5 bases and V 4 bases, and 22 bases lay outside the gene matches. The length of the CDR3 is 20 residues. In germline, CDR1 is LNHNV, CDR2 YYDKDF (reference sequence). This clone has just one count. What it binds is not known. Sequences were obtained from CD8+ T cells sorted from blood. The chain employs TRBV15 and TRBJ2-3; 9 bases are shared with TRBD1. The clonotype comes from a human donor in good health. CDR3 DNA: TGTGCCACCAGCAAACCGCTCTCCATTTCGACAGGGGGTTTAGTAGATACGCAGTATTTT. Amino acids: CATSKPLSISTGGLVDTQYF.